Listed here are 10 T cell receptor beta chains from one sample, sequenced in a study of identical twins. Each CDR3 protein is one row after TCRdb ran MiXCR on the 5' RACE reads. The table has 690,000 or so distinct CDR3 sequences, around 8.3% seen once. The data were also submitted as part of a second study, on yellow fever vaccine responses in identical twins.

The sequencing sample was made of PBMCs. Receptors were obtained from a young woman in good health.

This clonotype was seen more than once but under ten times. The rearrangement joins TRBV30 to TRBJ2-6, with D tentatively TRBD2 (7 bases). Germline CDR1 and CDR2: GTSNPN and SVGIG (reference sequence). V was trimmed by 3 bases and J by 1 base, leaving 16 bases between them. The CDR3 is 17 amino acids. For the CDR3, the DNA is TGTGCCTGGAGGCGGGGGCAGGGCCTATCTGGGGCCAACGTCCTGACTTTC. Translating gives CAWRRGQGLSGANVLTF.

This chain uses TRBV29-1 with TRBJ2-5, with D perhaps TRBD1 or TRBD2 (5 bases each). The CDR3 is made up of 16 amino acids. Trimming cost V 3 bases and J 5 bases, with 22 bases left between them. The germline CDR1 and CDR2 sequences are SQVTM and ANQGSEA. Written as DNA, the CDR3 is TGCAGCGTTGAGGGGGAGTTGGGACGGTCTGCGGAGACCCAGTACTTC. Translating gives CSVEGELGRSAETQYF.

The CDR3 DNA is TGTGCCTGGAGACCTAGCGACCCCTCCTACAATGAGCAGTTCTTC. Amino acids: CAWRPSDPSYNEQFF. This sequence joins TRBV30 and TRBJ2-1; tentatively, D is TRBD2 (6 bases). The CDR3 is made up of 15 amino acids. Germline V CDR1 and CDR2: GTSNPN, SVGIG (reference sequence). V was clipped by 3 bases and J by 0 bases, with 12 bases between them.

This chain joins TRBV29-1 and TRBJ1-1; D perhaps matches TRBD1 (5 bases). Trimming took 3 bases from V and 0 from J, leaving 8 bases between them. Looked up from germline, CDR1 is SQVTM and CDR2 is ANQGSEA. The CDR3 is 13 amino acids. For the CDR3, the DNA is TGCAGCGTTGAGGGGGGACTGAACACTGAAGCTTTCTTT. The encoded protein is CSVEGGLNTEAFF.

This clonotype has only a few counts. The genes are TRBV2 and TRBJ2-5; TRBD2 aligns across 10 bases. The CDR3 is made up of 13 amino acids. Trimming at V came to 7 bases and at J to 8 bases, leaving 7 bases not matched to a gene. Germline CDR1 is SNHLY and CDR2 is FYNNEI. CDR3 nucleotide sequence: TGTGCCAGCACCGAACTAGCGGGGCTTACCCAGTACTTC. Protein product: CASTELAGLTQYF.

The CDR3 region is CASSKGSSGAPFF. The CDR3 nucleotides read TGTGCCAGCAGCAAAGGGAGTAGTGGGGCTCCGTTCTTC. The chain uses TRBV7-3 and TRBJ2-1; D is possibly TRBD1 or TRBD2 (5 bases each). CDR3 length: 13 amino acids. V lost 5 bases to trimming and J lost 15 bases, with 20 bases between them. The V gene's germline CDR1 is SGHTA and CDR2 FQGTGA.

This clonotype was picked up a small number of times. V and J are TRBV20-1 and TRBJ2-1; TRBD2 agrees at 11 bases. CDR1 and CDR2 from the germline V gene are DFQATT and SNEGSKA (reference sequence). V was pared by 4 bases and J by 3 bases, with 5 bases of the junction left unmatched. The CDR3 extends over 15 amino acids. Written as DNA, the CDR3 is TGCAGTGCTACTACCGGGACTAGCGGCTACAATGAGCAGTTCTTC. Its translation: CSATTGTSGYNEQFF.

The V call is TRBV28, the J call TRBJ2-2; maybe TRBD1 (7 bases). Germline CDR1 and CDR2: MDHEN and SYDVKM. There are 18 residues in the CDR3. The V end was cut by 5 bases, the J end by 2 bases, with 21 bases between. The CDR3 loop is CASSPLRAGQLNTGELFF. CDR3 DNA: TGTGCCAGCAGTCCCCTAAGGGCGGGACAGTTAAACACCGGGGAGCTGTTTTTT.

The chain recombines TRBV4-3 with TRBJ2-7, with TRBD2 identical over 11 bases. The CDR3 consists of 15 residues. Germline CDR1 reads LGHNA; CDR2 reads YSLEER. Trimming removed 5 bases from V and 2 bases from J; junction bases left unmatched: 5. CDR3 loop: CASSTLAGVAYEQYF. CDR3 bases: TGCGCCAGCAGCACACTAGCGGGAGTCGCCTACGAGCAGTACTTC.

Ten or more counts support this clonotype. The chain carries TRBV6-1 and TRBJ1-2; TRBD1 aligns across 11 bases. The CDR3 has 15 residues. Germline loops: CDR1 MNHNS, CDR2 SASEGT. J was trimmed by 5 bases and V by 8 bases; bases with no gene match: 10. The CDR3 is CASLKDRDRGYGYTF. The CDR3 DNA follows: TGTGCCAGCCTAAAAGACCGGGACAGGGGGTATGGCTACACCTTC.